What follows are 6 T cell receptor beta chains derived from one specimen sequenced in a study of blood T cell repertoires in COVID-19. Data came from immunoSEQ multiplex PCR; TCRdb stores just in-frame clones and leaves some out. Of fewer than 200,000 clones in the sample, roughly four fifths were seen once. Material: peripheral blood. These receptors were obtained from a woman at least 80 years old with COVID-19, enrolled during active disease.

This clone was seen just once. The chain has TRBV29-1 and TRBJ1-5; D ambiguous. The CDR3 loop spans 12 amino acids. Germline V gene sequence: CDR1 SQVTM, CDR2 ANQGSEA. Trimming removed 4 bases from V and 4 bases from J, with 8 bases in between. CDR3 amino acids: CSVGSGNQPQHF. CDR3 DNA sequence: TGCAGCGTTGGTAGCGGTAATCAGCCCCAGCATTTT.

The rearrangement uses TRBV5-1 and TRBJ1-4, with 10 bases identical to TRBD1. V lost 4 bases to trimming and J lost 8 bases; unmatched junction nucleotides: 5. Germline CDR1 reads SGHRS; CDR2 reads YFSETQ. The CDR3 sequence is 14 residues long. DNA for the CDR3: TGCGCCAGCAGCCTGACAGGGGGCTGGGAAAAACTGTTTTTT. Translation: CASSLTGGWEKLFF.

This rearrangement joins TRBV6-5 to TRBJ1-1; D remains unclear. Trimming left V 3 bases short and J 1 base short, with 9 bases between. The CDR3 has 14 amino acids. CDR1 MNHEY and CDR2 SVGAGI come from the germline V gene. The CDR3 sequence is CASSYDRGNTEAFF. In DNA, the CDR3 is TGTGCCAGCAGTTATGACCGGGGGAACACTGAAGCTTTCTTT.

V usage is TRBV27 and J usage is TRBJ2-2; 11 bases match TRBD2. This CDR3 region has 17 residues. CDR1 is MNHEY, CDR2 SMNVEV, per germline (reference sequence). V lost 5 bases, J lost 3 bases, and 8 bases stayed unmatched. CDR3 amino acids: CASSPHLGLADTGELFF. CDR3 bases: TGTGCCAGCAGTCCTCACCTGGGACTAGCGGACACCGGGGAGCTGTTTTTT.

This clone was counted a single time. V is TRBV2 and J is TRBJ2-1; D is possibly TRBD1 (5 bases). Trimming removed 10 bases at V and 0 bases at J, with 10 bases between. CDR3 size: 13 residues. Germline-derived CDR1 and CDR2 are SNHLY and FYNNEI. Here the CDR3 DNA reads TGTGCCACCTCAAGGGGCTCCTACAATGAGCAGTTCTTC. It yields the protein CATSRGSYNEQFF.

V usage is TRBV6-1 and J usage is TRBJ2-7; D not resolved. This CDR3 is 17 amino acids long. The germline gives CDR1 MNHNS, CDR2 SASEGT. Trimming cost V 2 bases and J 3 bases, with 20 bases left between them. In DNA form, the CDR3 reads TGTGCCAGCAGTGAATACCCCCCCTCTACGATAAGCTACGAGCAGTACTTC. Translated: CASSEYPPSTISYEQYF.